This is a list of T cell receptor beta chains from one sample in a study of blood T cell repertoires in COVID-19. Sequenced by immunoSEQ multiplex PCR; TCRdb stores in-frame clones only, minus some. The table records roughly 20,000 clones, around 89% of them present only once. Material: peripheral blood. The receptors were sampled from a human donor with active COVID-19. The donor label of this sample is uncertain. The CDR3 runs from the conserved cysteine through the conserved F or W. D genes are given only for firm matches. Not all rows give a size; the values are once, few, many and, for expanded clones, a class.

abundance: NA; len: 17; v_gene: TRBV5-6; d_gene: TRBD2; j_gene: TRBJ2-1; CDR3nt: TGTGCCAGCAGCCAAATCGGGTCTAGCGGGGGCCGTAATGAGCAGTTCTTC; CDR3aa: CASSQIGSSGGRNEQFF
abundance: NA; len: 18; v_gene: TRBV4-1; d_gene: TRBD1; j_gene: TRBJ2-1; CDR3nt: TGCGCCAGCAGCCCCGCCTCCCTGAGGACAGGGCCTTACAATGAGCAGTTCTTC; CDR3aa: CASSPASLRTGPYNEQFF
abundance: once; len: 15; v_gene: TRBV19; d_gene: NA; j_gene: TRBJ2-7; CDR3nt: TGTGCCACTAAAAACGGGGGATATAGCTCCTACGAGCAGTACTTC; CDR3aa: CATKNGGYSSYEQYF
abundance: NA; len: 16; v_gene: TRBV11-3; d_gene: NA; j_gene: TRBJ2-1; CDR3nt: TGTGCCAGCAGCTTAGAACTAGCCAGCTCCTACAATGAGCAGTTCTTC; CDR3aa: CASSLELASSYNEQFF
abundance: NA; len: 16; v_gene: TRBV5-8; d_gene: NA; j_gene: TRBJ1-6; CDR3nt: TGTGCCAGCAGCTGGGGGGGTAGCGGCCGAAATTCACCCCTCCACTTT; CDR3aa: CASSWGGSGRNSPLHF
abundance: NA; len: 11; v_gene: TRBV12-3/TRBV12-4; d_gene: NA; j_gene: TRBJ2-7; CDR3nt: TGTGCCAGCAGTTTTACCTACGAGCAGTACTTC; CDR3aa: CASSFTYEQYF
abundance: NA; len: 15; v_gene: TRBV11-3; d_gene: NA; j_gene: TRBJ1-1; CDR3nt: TGTGCCAGCAGCTTAGGGGGACAAAAGAACACTGAAGCTTTCTTT; CDR3aa: CASSLGGQKNTEAFF
abundance: NA; len: 15; v_gene: TRBV7-9; d_gene: TRBD2; j_gene: TRBJ2-7; CDR3nt: TGTGCCAGCAGACGGTCTAGCGGGGGGCCATACGAGCAGTACTTC; CDR3aa: CASRRSSGGPYEQYF
abundance: NA; len: 16; v_gene: TRBV19; d_gene: NA; j_gene: TRBJ1-5; CDR3nt: TGTGCCAGTAGTATAGATCGAGAGAATAGCAATCAGCCCCAGCATTTT; CDR3aa: CASSIDRENSNQPQHF
abundance: NA; len: 14; v_gene: TRBV4-1; d_gene: NA; j_gene: TRBJ2-7; CDR3nt: TGCGCCAGCAGCCAACCTACGACTGGGGAGGAGCAGTACTTC; CDR3aa: CASSQPTTGEEQYF
abundance: NA; len: 14; v_gene: TRBV11-3; d_gene: TRBD2; j_gene: TRBJ2-5; CDR3nt: TGTGCCAGCAGCGACCGGGGGGGCAAAGAGACCCAGTACTTC; CDR3aa: CASSDRGGKETQYF
abundance: NA; len: 15; v_gene: TRBV6-5; d_gene: TRBD2; j_gene: TRBJ2-5; CDR3nt: TGTGCCAGCAGTTCCGGTGCTAGCGGTCAGGCGACCCAGTACTTC; CDR3aa: CASSSGASGQATQYF
abundance: NA; len: 14; v_gene: TRBV28; d_gene: TRBD1; j_gene: TRBJ1-1; CDR3nt: TGTGCCAGCAGTCCCCTCGGGACAGGAACTGAAGCTTTCTTT; CDR3aa: CASSPLGTGTEAFF
abundance: NA; len: 14; v_gene: TRBV20-1; d_gene: NA; j_gene: TRBJ2-3; CDR3nt: TGCAGTGCTAGTCTTGACAGAAGCACAGATACGCAGTATTTT; CDR3aa: CSASLDRSTDTQYF
abundance: NA; len: 15; v_gene: TRBV10-1; d_gene: NA; j_gene: TRBJ1-2; CDR3nt: TGCGCCAGCAGTGGCGGGGGGGGCCGCAACTATGGCTACACCTTC; CDR3aa: CASSGGGGRNYGYTF
abundance: NA; len: 16; v_gene: TRBV6-7; d_gene: TRBD1; j_gene: TRBJ2-7; CDR3nt: TGTGCCAGCAGTTACTCGAGGGGGCAGACATCCTACGAGCAGTACTTC; CDR3aa: CASSYSRGQTSYEQYF
abundance: NA; len: 15; v_gene: TRBV29-1; d_gene: TRBD1; j_gene: TRBJ2-1; CDR3nt: TGCAGCGCCCGAGGTGGACAGGGCCCTTACAATGAGCAGTTCTTC; CDR3aa: CSARGGQGPYNEQFF
abundance: NA; len: 14; v_gene: TRBV18; d_gene: NA; j_gene: TRBJ2-7; CDR3nt: TGTGCCAGCTCACCACCGGGGCTCCCCTACGAGCAGTACTTC; CDR3aa: CASSPPGLPYEQYF
abundance: NA; len: 11; v_gene: TRBV20-1; d_gene: NA; j_gene: TRBJ1-1; CDR3nt: TGCAGTACCCCGGTTTACACTGAAGCTTTCTTT; CDR3aa: CSTPVYTEAFF
abundance: NA; len: 11; v_gene: TRBV7-9; d_gene: NA; j_gene: TRBJ2-1; CDR3nt: TGTGCCAGCATCTATAGCGGTAATCAGTTCTTC; CDR3aa: CASIYSGNQFF
abundance: NA; len: 21; v_gene: TRBV27; d_gene: TRBD2; j_gene: TRBJ2-3; CDR3nt: TGTGCCAGCAGTTTTGTCCCTCGGCTAGCGGGTAGTGGCCTTTTCACAGATACGCAGTATTTT; CDR3aa: CASSFVPRLAGSGLFTDTQYF
abundance: NA; len: 15; v_gene: TRBV12-5; d_gene: TRBD1; j_gene: TRBJ2-6; CDR3nt: TGTGCTAGTGGTCGACAGGGGGGCGGGGCCAACGTCCTGACTTTC; CDR3aa: CASGRQGGGANVLTF
abundance: NA; len: 14; v_gene: TRBV3-1/TRBV3-2; d_gene: NA; j_gene: TRBJ1-4; CDR3nt: TGTGCCAGCAGCCCAGGGTTGGCTAATGAAAAACTGTTTTTT; CDR3aa: CASSPGLANEKLFF
abundance: NA; len: 14; v_gene: TRBV18; d_gene: NA; j_gene: TRBJ1-5; CDR3nt: TGTGCCAGCTCACCAGGTAGTGGAGGCCAGCCCCAGCATTTT; CDR3aa: CASSPGSGGQPQHF
abundance: NA; len: 13; v_gene: TRBV18; d_gene: NA; j_gene: TRBJ1-5; CDR3nt: TGTGCCAGCTCACCCGACAGTTCCCAGCCCCAGCATTTT; CDR3aa: CASSPDSSQPQHF
abundance: few; len: 15; v_gene: TRBV5-4; d_gene: NA; j_gene: TRBJ2-2; CDR3nt: TGTGCCAGCACCCCAGGGAGGGGGGAGTACGGGGAGCTGTTTTTT; CDR3aa: CASTPGRGEYGELFF
abundance: NA; len: 15; v_gene: TRBV5-4; d_gene: NA; j_gene: TRBJ2-7; CDR3nt: TGTGCCAGCAGCTTCGGGGCAGGGGCTACCTACGAGCAGTACTTC; CDR3aa: CASSFGAGATYEQYF
abundance: NA; len: 13; v_gene: TRBV19; d_gene: NA; j_gene: TRBJ1-3; CDR3nt: TGTGCCAGTAGTAGGGACATCGGAAACACCATATATTTT; CDR3aa: CASSRDIGNTIYF
abundance: NA; len: 11; v_gene: TRBV7-2; d_gene: NA; j_gene: TRBJ2-7; CDR3nt: TGTGCCAGCAGCTCCACAAACGAGCAGTACTTC; CDR3aa: CASSSTNEQYF
abundance: NA; len: 17; v_gene: TRBV9; d_gene: TRBD1; j_gene: TRBJ2-5; CDR3nt: TGTGCCAGCAGCGCAACGACAGGGGACGTGGGCCAAGAGACCCAGTACTTC; CDR3aa: CASSATTGDVGQETQYF
abundance: NA; len: 15; v_gene: TRBV7-2; d_gene: NA; j_gene: TRBJ2-7; CDR3nt: TGTGCCAGCAGCTTAGAGAGTCTAGCCCTCTACGAGCAGTACTTC; CDR3aa: CASSLESLALYEQYF
abundance: NA; len: 13; v_gene: TRBV6-5; d_gene: NA; j_gene: TRBJ2-3; CDR3nt: TGTGCCAGCAGTTACATCCAGGGCCAGGCGCAGTATTTT; CDR3aa: CASSYIQGQAQYF
abundance: NA; len: 12; v_gene: TRBV10-2; d_gene: NA; j_gene: TRBJ2-7; CDR3nt: TGCGCCAGCAGCCGCAGCTCCTACGAGCAGTACTTC; CDR3aa: CASSRSSYEQYF
abundance: NA; len: 16; v_gene: TRBV18; d_gene: NA; j_gene: TRBJ1-5; CDR3nt: TGTGCCAGCTCGCAAACAGGGCATTATAGCAATCAGCCCCAGCATTTT; CDR3aa: CASSQTGHYSNQPQHF
abundance: NA; len: 16; v_gene: TRBV27; d_gene: TRBD1; j_gene: TRBJ1-6; CDR3nt: TGTGCCAGCAGGCACGGGACAGCTAGGGACGGGGCACCCCTCCACTTT; CDR3aa: CASRHGTARDGAPLHF
abundance: NA; len: 15; v_gene: TRBV28; d_gene: TRBD1; j_gene: TRBJ2-7; CDR3nt: TGTGCCAGCATTAAACAGGGGCAAGGCTCCTACGAGCAGTACTTC; CDR3aa: CASIKQGQGSYEQYF
abundance: NA; len: 15; v_gene: TRBV19; d_gene: TRBD1; j_gene: TRBJ1-2; CDR3nt: TGTGCCAGTAGTATAGCAACCGGGACAGACTATGGCTACACCTTC; CDR3aa: CASSIATGTDYGYTF
abundance: once; len: 21; v_gene: TRBV18; d_gene: TRBD2; j_gene: TRBJ2-1; CDR3nt: TGTGCCAGCTCACCACTATCGGGAAGTCCCGGGACTAGCGGGAGCTACAATGAGCAGTTCTTC; CDR3aa: CASSPLSGSPGTSGSYNEQFF
abundance: NA; len: 16; v_gene: TRBV5-4; d_gene: NA; j_gene: TRBJ1-3; CDR3nt: TGTGCCAGCAGCTTGTCGGGAAGGACCTCTGGAAACACCATATATTTT; CDR3aa: CASSLSGRTSGNTIYF
abundance: NA; len: 16; v_gene: TRBV4-2; d_gene: NA; j_gene: TRBJ1-5; CDR3nt: TGTGCCAGCAGCCAAGAGGTCAGGGTGGGCAATCAGCCCCAGCATTTT; CDR3aa: CASSQEVRVGNQPQHF
abundance: NA; len: 13; v_gene: TRBV28; d_gene: NA; j_gene: TRBJ2-5; CDR3nt: TGTGCCAGCAGTCGTGGTGGGGGGGAGACCCAGTACTTC; CDR3aa: CASSRGGGETQYF
abundance: NA; len: 16; v_gene: TRBV9; d_gene: TRBD1; j_gene: TRBJ2-3; CDR3nt: TGTGCCAGCAGTGATACCGGGACAGGGACAGGTGATACGCAGTATTTT; CDR3aa: CASSDTGTGTGDTQYF
abundance: NA; len: 14; v_gene: TRBV11-3; d_gene: NA; j_gene: TRBJ2-5; CDR3nt: TGTGCCAGCAGCCCCCGCGGTTGGCGAGAGACCCAGTACTTC; CDR3aa: CASSPRGWRETQYF
abundance: NA; len: 15; v_gene: TRBV4-3; d_gene: TRBD1; j_gene: TRBJ1-1; CDR3nt: TGCGCCAGCAGCCAAGGGGGACAGGTATACACTGAAGCTTTCTTT; CDR3aa: CASSQGGQVYTEAFF
abundance: NA; len: 17; v_gene: TRBV5-1; d_gene: NA; j_gene: TRBJ1-6; CDR3nt: TGCGCCAGCAGCTTGCTCCCCGACAACTCCTATAATTCACCCCTCCACTTT; CDR3aa: CASSLLPDNSYNSPLHF
abundance: once; len: 14; v_gene: TRBV15; d_gene: TRBD1; j_gene: TRBJ2-1; CDR3nt: TGTGCCACCAGCAGAGATCAGGGGGTGGCGGAGCAGTTCTTC; CDR3aa: CATSRDQGVAEQFF
abundance: NA; len: 17; v_gene: TRBV4-3; d_gene: NA; j_gene: TRBJ2-6; CDR3nt: TGCGCCAGCAGCCAAGATCTCACAGTTGCTGGGGCCAACGTCCTGACTTTC; CDR3aa: CASSQDLTVAGANVLTF
abundance: NA; len: 15; v_gene: TRBV6-2/TRBV6-3; d_gene: NA; j_gene: TRBJ2-3; CDR3nt: TGTGCCAGCAGTTACCGGGAGCCCGCCACAGATACGCAGTATTTT; CDR3aa: CASSYREPATDTQYF
abundance: NA; len: 12; v_gene: TRBV18; d_gene: TRBD1; j_gene: TRBJ2-1; CDR3nt: TGTGCCAGCTCGCGGGGGACAGGGGTCAAGTTCTTC; CDR3aa: CASSRGTGVKFF
abundance: NA; len: 13; v_gene: TRBV2; d_gene: NA; j_gene: TRBJ2-5; CDR3nt: TGTGCCAGCAGTGTTGACAGGATCGAGACCCAGTACTTC; CDR3aa: CASSVDRIETQYF
abundance: once; len: 15; v_gene: TRBV28; d_gene: NA; j_gene: TRBJ1-2; CDR3nt: TGTGCCAGCAGCCTTACGGCGGGAGGGGGCTATGGCTACACCTTC; CDR3aa: CASSLTAGGGYGYTF
abundance: once; len: 13; v_gene: TRBV29-1; d_gene: NA; j_gene: TRBJ1-1; CDR3nt: TGCAGCGTTGAACTCGGTGGGAACACTGAAGCTTTCTTT; CDR3aa: CSVELGGNTEAFF
abundance: NA; len: 14; v_gene: TRBV19; d_gene: NA; j_gene: TRBJ1-2; CDR3nt: TGTGCCAGTAGTCCTGGACATGAACCTTATGGCTACACCTTC; CDR3aa: CASSPGHEPYGYTF
abundance: NA; len: 13; v_gene: TRBV13; d_gene: NA; j_gene: TRBJ1-3; CDR3nt: TGTGCCAGCAGCCGTTACTCTGGAAACACCATATATTTT; CDR3aa: CASSRYSGNTIYF
abundance: few; len: 15; v_gene: TRBV5-1; d_gene: TRBD2; j_gene: TRBJ2-5; CDR3nt: TGCGCCAGCAGCTTGGAGCGGGGGGCCGGAGAGACCCAGTACTTC; CDR3aa: CASSLERGAGETQYF